Included here is one T cell receptor (beta chain) sequence, with context. Antigen specificity is unknown. V lost 4 bases, J lost 4 bases, and 5 bases stayed unmatched. This CDR3 comprises 16 residues. CDR1 is SGHTA and CDR2 is FQGNSA in the germline V gene. The source of the sample is a study of shared clonotypes between healthy human individuals. Overall study findings and caveats: Among donors, the sharing of clonotypes was expected to be influenced by sequencing depth.

The CD4+ fraction was divided into a CD45RA+ naive subset and a CD45RA-negative memory subset. Using immunoSEQ multiplex PCR, the repertoire was profiled, and TCRdb retains in-frame clones only, with some absent. The top ten clones hold roughly 0.13% of a sample with just over 2,000,000 clones, around 95% of them seen once. The clonotype was recovered from a man between 18 and 35 years old in good health. This chain uses TRBV7-2 with TRBJ2-7; 15 bases are a match to TRBD2. Sequenced: naive CD4+ T cells sorted from blood. The subset is: CD45RA+ positively selected. The CDR3 DNA reads as TGTGCCAGCAGCTACAGTGGACTAGCGGGAGGGTACGAGCAGTACTTC. It encodes CASSYSGLAGGYEQYF.